The TCR beta chain described here comes from a study of blood T cell repertoires in COVID-19. Overall study context: The samples span acute and convalescent COVID-19 from the United States, Italy and Spain. PBMCs, B-cell-depleted T cells, or T cells provided the cDNA or gDNA that made up the material.

CDR1 and CDR2 from the germline V gene are MNHEY and SVGAGI. The junction had 4 bases not matched to a gene; V was cut back by 3 bases and J by 4 bases. The CDR3 runs 15 residues. Methods used by the authors: Amplification of reference gene primers provided the estimated nucleated cell counts. Sequencing was performed with immunoSEQ multiplex PCR; in TCRdb, only in-frame clones are kept and a portion is missing. The D gene and trimming were derived from the DNA, and the V and J assignments and clone size from that table. The sample carries some 120,000 clones, approximately 87% recorded once. J is TRBJ2-2 and V is TRBV6-5, with TRBD2 identical over 8 bases. Sequenced material: peripheral blood. The sequence derives from a man younger than 40 with acute or convalescent COVID-19. The CDR3 here is CASSYLAGGTGELFF. CDR3 DNA: TGTGCCAGCAGTTATCTCGCGGGAGGCACCGGGGAGCTGTTTTTT.